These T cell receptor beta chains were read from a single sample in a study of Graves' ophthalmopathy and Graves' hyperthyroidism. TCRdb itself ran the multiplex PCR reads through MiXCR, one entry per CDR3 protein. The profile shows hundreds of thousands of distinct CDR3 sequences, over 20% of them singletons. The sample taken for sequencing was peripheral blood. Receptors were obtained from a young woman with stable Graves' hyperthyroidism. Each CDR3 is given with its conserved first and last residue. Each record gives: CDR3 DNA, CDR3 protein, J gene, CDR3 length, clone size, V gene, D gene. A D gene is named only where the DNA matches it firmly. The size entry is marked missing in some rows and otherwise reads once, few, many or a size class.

cdr3_nt: TGTGCCAGCAGCTTAGCGGGAGTGGCAGATACGCAGTATTTT
cdr3_aa: CASSLAGVADTQYF
j_call: TRBJ2-3
cdr3_length: 14
clone_size: many
v_call: TRBV7-2
d_call: .

cdr3_nt: TGCGCCAGCAGCGTGGCGGTCGGCGGGAGTACATACGAGCAGTACTTC
cdr3_aa: CASSVAVGGSTYEQYF
j_call: TRBJ2-7
cdr3_length: 16
clone_size: .
v_call: TRBV5-1
d_call: TRBD2

cdr3_nt: TGTGCCAGCAGCTATAGGCCCGGGCGGGATCGCACCGGGGAGCTGTTTTTT
cdr3_aa: CASSYRPGRDRTGELFF
j_call: TRBJ2-2
cdr3_length: 17
clone_size: .
v_call: TRBV11-2
d_call: .

cdr3_nt: TGCGCCAGCAGCCAAGAGTTGTCAGCACTAACCAACTATGGCTACACCTTC
cdr3_aa: CASSQELSALTNYGYTF
j_call: TRBJ1-2
cdr3_length: 17
clone_size: few
v_call: TRBV4-1
d_call: .

cdr3_nt: TGTGCCAGCAGACAGGGGCGAGGGTATGGCTACACCTTC
cdr3_aa: CASRQGRGYGYTF
j_call: TRBJ1-2
cdr3_length: 13
clone_size: many
v_call: TRBV6-1
d_call: TRBD1

cdr3_nt: TGTGCCAGCAGTGAAGGATACGAGCAGTACTTC
cdr3_aa: CASSEGYEQYF
j_call: TRBJ2-7
cdr3_length: 11
clone_size: many
v_call: TRBV6-1
d_call: .

cdr3_nt: TGTGCCAGCAGCGTAGCTACCGGGAGGGCCCACGAGCAGTACTTC
cdr3_aa: CASSVATGRAHEQYF
j_call: TRBJ2-7
cdr3_length: 15
clone_size: many
v_call: TRBV9
d_call: TRBD2

cdr3_nt: TGTGCCAGCAGCTCTAGACAGCGGCGGTGGGGAACACGCACTGAAGCTTTCTTT
cdr3_aa: CASSSRQRRWGTRTEAFF
j_call: TRBJ1-1
cdr3_length: 18
clone_size: .
v_call: TRBV11-3
d_call: .

cdr3_nt: TGTGCCAGCAGTGAACAGGGGGCCGCCTATAATTCACCCCTCCACTTT
cdr3_aa: CASSEQGAAYNSPLHF
j_call: TRBJ1-6
cdr3_length: 16
clone_size: many
v_call: TRBV25-1
d_call: TRBD1

cdr3_nt: TGTGCCAGCAGTTACGATCGGGGTCGGGAGAATTCACCCCTCCACTTT
cdr3_aa: CASSYDRGRENSPLHF
j_call: TRBJ1-6
cdr3_length: 16
clone_size: many
v_call: TRBV6-5
d_call: .

cdr3_nt: TGCAGCGTTGATGCTACGGGGGGAGCTTTCTTT
cdr3_aa: CSVDATGGAFF
j_call: TRBJ1-1
cdr3_length: 11
clone_size: .
v_call: TRBV29-1
d_call: .

cdr3_nt: TGTGCCTGGACCGTAAAGGGACAGTACTATGGCTACACCTTC
cdr3_aa: CAWTVKGQYYGYTF
j_call: TRBJ1-2
cdr3_length: 14
clone_size: many
v_call: TRBV30
d_call: TRBD1

cdr3_nt: TGTGCCACCTCTCCCGGGACACAAGAGACCCAGTACTTC
cdr3_aa: CATSPGTQETQYF
j_call: TRBJ2-5
cdr3_length: 13
clone_size: many
v_call: TRBV11-2
d_call: .

cdr3_nt: TGTGCCATCGGACAGTCCTTCGAAATTTCACCCCTCCACTTT
cdr3_aa: CAIGQSFEISPLHF
j_call: TRBJ1-6
cdr3_length: 14
clone_size: few
v_call: TRBV6-1
d_call: .

cdr3_nt: TGTGCCAGCAGTTCGGACAGGGCAAGGGAGCAGTACTTC
cdr3_aa: CASSSDRAREQYF
j_call: TRBJ2-7
cdr3_length: 13
clone_size: few
v_call: TRBV6-2/TRBV6-3
d_call: TRBD1

cdr3_nt: TGTGCCTGGAGCTACAGGGTCCTCTACGAGCAGTACTTC
cdr3_aa: CAWSYRVLYEQYF
j_call: TRBJ2-7
cdr3_length: 13
clone_size: many
v_call: TRBV30
d_call: .

cdr3_nt: TGTGCCAGCAGTTTAAAAGAGAAATATCAGCCCCAGCATTTT
cdr3_aa: CASSLKEKYQPQHF
j_call: TRBJ1-5
cdr3_length: 14
clone_size: many
v_call: TRBV12-3/TRBV12-4
d_call: .

cdr3_nt: TGTGCCAGCAGTTCAAGGGGATATATGAATGGCTACACCTTC
cdr3_aa: CASSSRGYMNGYTF
j_call: TRBJ1-2
cdr3_length: 14
clone_size: .
v_call: TRBV6-5
d_call: .

cdr3_nt: TGTGCCAGCAGTTACGATACTAGCGGAGCCAAAAACATTCAGTACTTC
cdr3_aa: CASSYDTSGAKNIQYF
j_call: TRBJ2-4
cdr3_length: 16
clone_size: many
v_call: TRBV6-5
d_call: TRBD2

cdr3_nt: TGTGCCAGCAGGCAAGGGGGCTTCGAATCAGAGACCCAGTACTTC
cdr3_aa: CASRQGGFESETQYF
j_call: TRBJ2-5
cdr3_length: 15
clone_size: many
v_call: TRBV2
d_call: TRBD1

cdr3_nt: TGTGCCAGCAGTTTCTCCGACGGCACAGATACGCAGTATTTT
cdr3_aa: CASSFSDGTDTQYF
j_call: TRBJ2-3
cdr3_length: 14
clone_size: .
v_call: TRBV25-1
d_call: .

cdr3_nt: TGCAGTGCTAGAGGCTGGACCCAAGAGACCCAGTACTTC
cdr3_aa: CSARGWTQETQYF
j_call: TRBJ2-5
cdr3_length: 13
clone_size: many
v_call: TRBV20-1
d_call: .

cdr3_nt: TGTGCCAGCAGTTTGAGACCTCCGGGACAGGGAGTAGACACCATATATTTT
cdr3_aa: CASSLRPPGQGVDTIYF
j_call: TRBJ1-3
cdr3_length: 17
clone_size: many
v_call: TRBV27
d_call: TRBD1

cdr3_nt: TGTGCCAGCAGCCAATGGACAGGGGAAGAAGAGACCCAGTACTTC
cdr3_aa: CASSQWTGEEETQYF
j_call: TRBJ2-5
cdr3_length: 15
clone_size: .
v_call: TRBV6-2/TRBV6-3
d_call: TRBD1

cdr3_nt: TGTGCCAGCAGCGCGACAGGGGGCGTAGGGTCACCCCTCCACTTT
cdr3_aa: CASSATGGVGSPLHF
j_call: TRBJ1-6
cdr3_length: 15
clone_size: few
v_call: TRBV3-1
d_call: TRBD1

cdr3_nt: TGCAGCGTCCTCGGGACGGGACTCAACACTGAAGCTTTCTTT
cdr3_aa: CSVLGTGLNTEAFF
j_call: TRBJ1-1
cdr3_length: 14
clone_size: many
v_call: TRBV29-1
d_call: .

cdr3_nt: TGTGCCAGCAGTTTACCGGAGACAGGGTACGAGCAGTACTTC
cdr3_aa: CASSLPETGYEQYF
j_call: TRBJ2-7
cdr3_length: 14
clone_size: many
v_call: TRBV28
d_call: TRBD1

cdr3_nt: TGCGCCAGCAGCCGCCGAGATGGGGGGTCGGGGGGCTACACCTTC
cdr3_aa: CASSRRDGGSGGYTF
j_call: TRBJ1-2
cdr3_length: 15
clone_size: many
v_call: TRBV4-1
d_call: .

cdr3_nt: TGTGCCAGCAGCTCCCGGGACAGCTATAATTCACCCCTCCACTTT
cdr3_aa: CASSSRDSYNSPLHF
j_call: TRBJ1-6
cdr3_length: 15
clone_size: many
v_call: TRBV9
d_call: TRBD1

cdr3_nt: TGTGCCTGGAGTCCCTTTGGCAGCTACAACTCCTACGAGCAGTACTTC
cdr3_aa: CAWSPFGSYNSYEQYF
j_call: TRBJ2-7
cdr3_length: 16
clone_size: many
v_call: TRBV30
d_call: .

cdr3_nt: TGTGCCAGCAGCTTCACCAGGGGTAGCGAGCAGTACTTC
cdr3_aa: CASSFTRGSEQYF
j_call: TRBJ2-7
cdr3_length: 13
clone_size: many
v_call: TRBV7-2
d_call: .

cdr3_nt: TGTGCCAGCGAGGTCGGGACAGAAGAGACCCAGTACTTC
cdr3_aa: CASEVGTEETQYF
j_call: TRBJ2-5
cdr3_length: 13
clone_size: many
v_call: TRBV2
d_call: TRBD1

cdr3_nt: TGTGCCAGCAGTTCGGCAGGGAGAGAAGGAGAGACCCAGTACTTC
cdr3_aa: CASSSAGREGETQYF
j_call: TRBJ2-5
cdr3_length: 15
clone_size: many
v_call: TRBV6-2/TRBV6-3
d_call: .

cdr3_nt: TGTGCCAGCTCACCTGGGACAGGTCGCGATGGCTACACCTTC
cdr3_aa: CASSPGTGRDGYTF
j_call: TRBJ1-2
cdr3_length: 14
clone_size: many
v_call: TRBV18
d_call: TRBD1

cdr3_nt: TGCAGCGTCTCAGGACAGTCAAGGGGGTACGAGCAGTACTTC
cdr3_aa: CSVSGQSRGYEQYF
j_call: TRBJ2-7
cdr3_length: 14
clone_size: .
v_call: TRBV29-1
d_call: .

cdr3_nt: TGCAGCGTTGAACCCGGACTAGCGGGGTCGCAGACCCAGTACTTC
cdr3_aa: CSVEPGLAGSQTQYF
j_call: TRBJ2-5
cdr3_length: 15
clone_size: .
v_call: TRBV29-1
d_call: TRBD2

cdr3_nt: TGCGCCAGCAGCCAAGATCCCCCGGGAGGGGCCCACGAGCAGTACTTC
cdr3_aa: CASSQDPPGGAHEQYF
j_call: TRBJ2-7
cdr3_length: 16
clone_size: many
v_call: TRBV4-3
d_call: TRBD2

cdr3_nt: TGCGCCAGCAGCCTAGAAGACGGTAGAAGCAATCAGCCCCAGCATTTT
cdr3_aa: CASSLEDGRSNQPQHF
j_call: TRBJ1-5
cdr3_length: 16
clone_size: few
v_call: TRBV4-1
d_call: .

cdr3_nt: TGTGCCTGCCGGGACAGGGACTACGAGCAGTACTTC
cdr3_aa: CACRDRDYEQYF
j_call: TRBJ2-7
cdr3_length: 12
clone_size: many
v_call: TRBV2
d_call: TRBD1

cdr3_nt: TGTGCCAGCAGCCCTCTTTCCAGTAGTGACGAGCAGTACTTC
cdr3_aa: CASSPLSSSDEQYF
j_call: TRBJ2-7
cdr3_length: 14
clone_size: .
v_call: TRBV7-8
d_call: .

cdr3_nt: TGTGCCAGCAGTTCCCTGCGGGGGATGTACCAAGAGACCCAGTACTTC
cdr3_aa: CASSSLRGMYQETQYF
j_call: TRBJ2-5
cdr3_length: 16
clone_size: many
v_call: TRBV6-2/TRBV6-3
d_call: TRBD2

cdr3_nt: TGTGCCAGCAGCTCCTCGGGGTCAACTTTCGACGAGCAGTACTTC
cdr3_aa: CASSSSGSTFDEQYF
j_call: TRBJ2-7
cdr3_length: 15
clone_size: .
v_call: TRBV7-8
d_call: .

cdr3_nt: TGTGCCAGCAGCCCCGCCGGACTAGCGCTCCAGTACTTC
cdr3_aa: CASSPAGLALQYF
j_call: TRBJ2-7
cdr3_length: 13
clone_size: many
v_call: TRBV7-2
d_call: TRBD2

cdr3_nt: TGTGCCAGCAGTCATTCCTCCGGGGGAGGAACAGAGACCCAGTACTTC
cdr3_aa: CASSHSSGGGTETQYF
j_call: TRBJ2-5
cdr3_length: 16
clone_size: many
v_call: TRBV12-3/TRBV12-4
d_call: .

cdr3_nt: TGTGCCAGCAGCGTAGGGCTGTTGAGCTCCTACGAGCAGTACTTC
cdr3_aa: CASSVGLLSSYEQYF
j_call: TRBJ2-7
cdr3_length: 15
clone_size: many
v_call: TRBV9
d_call: .

cdr3_nt: TGTGCCTGGAGTCCCCCCGGGACTACGAGCTCCTACAATGAGCAGTTCTTC
cdr3_aa: CAWSPPGTTSSYNEQFF
j_call: TRBJ2-1
cdr3_length: 17
clone_size: .
v_call: TRBV30
d_call: TRBD2

cdr3_nt: TGTGCCAGCAGTGAAGAACCACAAAGGGGGACAGGGAACCAGCCCCAGCATTTT
cdr3_aa: CASSEEPQRGTGNQPQHF
j_call: TRBJ1-5
cdr3_length: 18
clone_size: many
v_call: TRBV6-1
d_call: TRBD1

cdr3_nt: TGTGCCAGCAGTTACTCGATGTTAAGAGGACTCTCTGGAAACACCATATATTTT
cdr3_aa: CASSYSMLRGLSGNTIYF
j_call: TRBJ1-3
cdr3_length: 18
clone_size: .
v_call: TRBV6-2/TRBV6-3
d_call: .

cdr3_nt: TGTGCCAGCAGTTTAGCACTCCAGGGGGCGCGTGGCTACACCTTC
cdr3_aa: CASSLALQGARGYTF
j_call: TRBJ1-2
cdr3_length: 15
clone_size: .
v_call: TRBV12-3/TRBV12-4
d_call: TRBD1

cdr3_nt: TGTGCCAGCAGTCCCCTAGGTAGCGGGAGCCCGAACACCGGGGAGCTGTTTTTT
cdr3_aa: CASSPLGSGSPNTGELFF
j_call: TRBJ2-2
cdr3_length: 18
clone_size: many
v_call: TRBV11-2
d_call: TRBD2

cdr3_nt: TGTGCCAGCAGTTACCCCGACATTCAGCAGTACTTC
cdr3_aa: CASSYPDIQQYF
j_call: TRBJ2-7
cdr3_length: 12
clone_size: .
v_call: TRBV28
d_call: .

cdr3_nt: TGCGCCAGCAGCTGGCCGGATACGAACACCGGGGAGCTGTTTTTT
cdr3_aa: CASSWPDTNTGELFF
j_call: TRBJ2-2
cdr3_length: 15
clone_size: .
v_call: TRBV5-1
d_call: .

cdr3_nt: TGTGCCAGCAGCAGTGGACTAGCCGCAGCGCAGTATTTT
cdr3_aa: CASSSGLAAAQYF
j_call: TRBJ2-3
cdr3_length: 13
clone_size: many
v_call: TRBV6-2/TRBV6-3
d_call: TRBD2

cdr3_nt: TGTGCCAGCAGTGAAACTGGGGGCGCCTATAATTCACCCCTCCACTTT
cdr3_aa: CASSETGGAYNSPLHF
j_call: TRBJ1-6
cdr3_length: 16
clone_size: many
v_call: TRBV6-1
d_call: .

cdr3_nt: TGCAGTGCTAGAACTAGTCCCTCCGGGGAGCTGTTTTTT
cdr3_aa: CSARTSPSGELFF
j_call: TRBJ2-2
cdr3_length: 13
clone_size: .
v_call: TRBV20-1
d_call: .

cdr3_nt: TGTGCCAGCAGCAAACAGGGGGAGTTTGGCTACACCTTC
cdr3_aa: CASSKQGEFGYTF
j_call: TRBJ1-2
cdr3_length: 13
clone_size: many
v_call: TRBV28
d_call: TRBD1

cdr3_nt: TGTGCCAGCAGCCTAAAGAGGTTTACAGAGACCCAGTACTTC
cdr3_aa: CASSLKRFTETQYF
j_call: TRBJ2-5
cdr3_length: 14
clone_size: many
v_call: TRBV6-1
d_call: .

cdr3_nt: TGTGCCAGCAGCCGAAAGTCGGGGATGGGCGGGGAGCTGTTTTTT
cdr3_aa: CASSRKSGMGGELFF
j_call: TRBJ2-2
cdr3_length: 15
clone_size: many
v_call: TRBV7-3
d_call: .

cdr3_nt: TGCGCCAGCAGCCCTACGGGTATTAGCAATCAGCCCCAGCATTTT
cdr3_aa: CASSPTGISNQPQHF
j_call: TRBJ1-5
cdr3_length: 15
clone_size: many
v_call: TRBV5-1
d_call: .